The 3 T cell receptor beta chains below were found in one sample sequenced in a study of metastatic and nonmetastatic thyroid tumors. Treatment of any kind had been given to no patient before thyroid surgery. MiXCR was used by TCRdb to re-call the PCR reads. The repertoire includes roughly 44,000 clones, more than 20% of them detected once, and 14% sits in the top ten. Sequenced input: tumor tissue. Receptors were obtained from a female donor with papillary thyroid cancer or a benign thyroid nodule (not recorded which). Some clones in this sample may be carry-over from other donors' samples.

This clone was seen at least ten times. The gene calls are TRBV28 and TRBJ1-4; no clear D. There are 15 residues in the CDR3. Germline values: CDR1 MDHEN, CDR2 SYDVKM. V dropped 3 bases and J dropped 7 bases, with 15 bases sitting between them. The CDR3 bases are TGTGCCAGCAGTTTTAGATGGGGTTGGAGTGAAAAACTGTTTTTT. It codes for CASSFRWGWSEKLFF.

This chain links TRBV5-5 with TRBJ2-7, with 7 bases identical to TRBD1. Trimming cost V 0 bases and J 3 bases; bases outside gene matches: 3. CDR3 size: 14 residues. CDR1 is SGHKS and CDR2 is YYEKEE in the germline V gene (reference sequence). The CDR3 DNA reads TGTGCCAGCAGCTTGGCGGACAGGTTCTACGAGCAGTACTTC. This encodes CASSLADRFYEQYF.

This clone was seen more than once but under ten times. Here the CDR3 omits its conserved ending phenylalanine or tryptophan, so a read error is the likely source. The V call is TRBV6-1, the J call TRBJ2-1, with a possible D match to TRBD2 (5 bases). V shed 7 bases and J shed 6 bases, with 13 bases lying between them. This CDR3 spans 13 amino acids. Germline-derived CDR1 and CDR2 are MNHNS and SASEGT. The CDR3 reads CASTGNLGNEQFS. CDR3 bases: TGTGCCAGCACCGGGAACCTCGGCAATGAGCAGTTCTCC.